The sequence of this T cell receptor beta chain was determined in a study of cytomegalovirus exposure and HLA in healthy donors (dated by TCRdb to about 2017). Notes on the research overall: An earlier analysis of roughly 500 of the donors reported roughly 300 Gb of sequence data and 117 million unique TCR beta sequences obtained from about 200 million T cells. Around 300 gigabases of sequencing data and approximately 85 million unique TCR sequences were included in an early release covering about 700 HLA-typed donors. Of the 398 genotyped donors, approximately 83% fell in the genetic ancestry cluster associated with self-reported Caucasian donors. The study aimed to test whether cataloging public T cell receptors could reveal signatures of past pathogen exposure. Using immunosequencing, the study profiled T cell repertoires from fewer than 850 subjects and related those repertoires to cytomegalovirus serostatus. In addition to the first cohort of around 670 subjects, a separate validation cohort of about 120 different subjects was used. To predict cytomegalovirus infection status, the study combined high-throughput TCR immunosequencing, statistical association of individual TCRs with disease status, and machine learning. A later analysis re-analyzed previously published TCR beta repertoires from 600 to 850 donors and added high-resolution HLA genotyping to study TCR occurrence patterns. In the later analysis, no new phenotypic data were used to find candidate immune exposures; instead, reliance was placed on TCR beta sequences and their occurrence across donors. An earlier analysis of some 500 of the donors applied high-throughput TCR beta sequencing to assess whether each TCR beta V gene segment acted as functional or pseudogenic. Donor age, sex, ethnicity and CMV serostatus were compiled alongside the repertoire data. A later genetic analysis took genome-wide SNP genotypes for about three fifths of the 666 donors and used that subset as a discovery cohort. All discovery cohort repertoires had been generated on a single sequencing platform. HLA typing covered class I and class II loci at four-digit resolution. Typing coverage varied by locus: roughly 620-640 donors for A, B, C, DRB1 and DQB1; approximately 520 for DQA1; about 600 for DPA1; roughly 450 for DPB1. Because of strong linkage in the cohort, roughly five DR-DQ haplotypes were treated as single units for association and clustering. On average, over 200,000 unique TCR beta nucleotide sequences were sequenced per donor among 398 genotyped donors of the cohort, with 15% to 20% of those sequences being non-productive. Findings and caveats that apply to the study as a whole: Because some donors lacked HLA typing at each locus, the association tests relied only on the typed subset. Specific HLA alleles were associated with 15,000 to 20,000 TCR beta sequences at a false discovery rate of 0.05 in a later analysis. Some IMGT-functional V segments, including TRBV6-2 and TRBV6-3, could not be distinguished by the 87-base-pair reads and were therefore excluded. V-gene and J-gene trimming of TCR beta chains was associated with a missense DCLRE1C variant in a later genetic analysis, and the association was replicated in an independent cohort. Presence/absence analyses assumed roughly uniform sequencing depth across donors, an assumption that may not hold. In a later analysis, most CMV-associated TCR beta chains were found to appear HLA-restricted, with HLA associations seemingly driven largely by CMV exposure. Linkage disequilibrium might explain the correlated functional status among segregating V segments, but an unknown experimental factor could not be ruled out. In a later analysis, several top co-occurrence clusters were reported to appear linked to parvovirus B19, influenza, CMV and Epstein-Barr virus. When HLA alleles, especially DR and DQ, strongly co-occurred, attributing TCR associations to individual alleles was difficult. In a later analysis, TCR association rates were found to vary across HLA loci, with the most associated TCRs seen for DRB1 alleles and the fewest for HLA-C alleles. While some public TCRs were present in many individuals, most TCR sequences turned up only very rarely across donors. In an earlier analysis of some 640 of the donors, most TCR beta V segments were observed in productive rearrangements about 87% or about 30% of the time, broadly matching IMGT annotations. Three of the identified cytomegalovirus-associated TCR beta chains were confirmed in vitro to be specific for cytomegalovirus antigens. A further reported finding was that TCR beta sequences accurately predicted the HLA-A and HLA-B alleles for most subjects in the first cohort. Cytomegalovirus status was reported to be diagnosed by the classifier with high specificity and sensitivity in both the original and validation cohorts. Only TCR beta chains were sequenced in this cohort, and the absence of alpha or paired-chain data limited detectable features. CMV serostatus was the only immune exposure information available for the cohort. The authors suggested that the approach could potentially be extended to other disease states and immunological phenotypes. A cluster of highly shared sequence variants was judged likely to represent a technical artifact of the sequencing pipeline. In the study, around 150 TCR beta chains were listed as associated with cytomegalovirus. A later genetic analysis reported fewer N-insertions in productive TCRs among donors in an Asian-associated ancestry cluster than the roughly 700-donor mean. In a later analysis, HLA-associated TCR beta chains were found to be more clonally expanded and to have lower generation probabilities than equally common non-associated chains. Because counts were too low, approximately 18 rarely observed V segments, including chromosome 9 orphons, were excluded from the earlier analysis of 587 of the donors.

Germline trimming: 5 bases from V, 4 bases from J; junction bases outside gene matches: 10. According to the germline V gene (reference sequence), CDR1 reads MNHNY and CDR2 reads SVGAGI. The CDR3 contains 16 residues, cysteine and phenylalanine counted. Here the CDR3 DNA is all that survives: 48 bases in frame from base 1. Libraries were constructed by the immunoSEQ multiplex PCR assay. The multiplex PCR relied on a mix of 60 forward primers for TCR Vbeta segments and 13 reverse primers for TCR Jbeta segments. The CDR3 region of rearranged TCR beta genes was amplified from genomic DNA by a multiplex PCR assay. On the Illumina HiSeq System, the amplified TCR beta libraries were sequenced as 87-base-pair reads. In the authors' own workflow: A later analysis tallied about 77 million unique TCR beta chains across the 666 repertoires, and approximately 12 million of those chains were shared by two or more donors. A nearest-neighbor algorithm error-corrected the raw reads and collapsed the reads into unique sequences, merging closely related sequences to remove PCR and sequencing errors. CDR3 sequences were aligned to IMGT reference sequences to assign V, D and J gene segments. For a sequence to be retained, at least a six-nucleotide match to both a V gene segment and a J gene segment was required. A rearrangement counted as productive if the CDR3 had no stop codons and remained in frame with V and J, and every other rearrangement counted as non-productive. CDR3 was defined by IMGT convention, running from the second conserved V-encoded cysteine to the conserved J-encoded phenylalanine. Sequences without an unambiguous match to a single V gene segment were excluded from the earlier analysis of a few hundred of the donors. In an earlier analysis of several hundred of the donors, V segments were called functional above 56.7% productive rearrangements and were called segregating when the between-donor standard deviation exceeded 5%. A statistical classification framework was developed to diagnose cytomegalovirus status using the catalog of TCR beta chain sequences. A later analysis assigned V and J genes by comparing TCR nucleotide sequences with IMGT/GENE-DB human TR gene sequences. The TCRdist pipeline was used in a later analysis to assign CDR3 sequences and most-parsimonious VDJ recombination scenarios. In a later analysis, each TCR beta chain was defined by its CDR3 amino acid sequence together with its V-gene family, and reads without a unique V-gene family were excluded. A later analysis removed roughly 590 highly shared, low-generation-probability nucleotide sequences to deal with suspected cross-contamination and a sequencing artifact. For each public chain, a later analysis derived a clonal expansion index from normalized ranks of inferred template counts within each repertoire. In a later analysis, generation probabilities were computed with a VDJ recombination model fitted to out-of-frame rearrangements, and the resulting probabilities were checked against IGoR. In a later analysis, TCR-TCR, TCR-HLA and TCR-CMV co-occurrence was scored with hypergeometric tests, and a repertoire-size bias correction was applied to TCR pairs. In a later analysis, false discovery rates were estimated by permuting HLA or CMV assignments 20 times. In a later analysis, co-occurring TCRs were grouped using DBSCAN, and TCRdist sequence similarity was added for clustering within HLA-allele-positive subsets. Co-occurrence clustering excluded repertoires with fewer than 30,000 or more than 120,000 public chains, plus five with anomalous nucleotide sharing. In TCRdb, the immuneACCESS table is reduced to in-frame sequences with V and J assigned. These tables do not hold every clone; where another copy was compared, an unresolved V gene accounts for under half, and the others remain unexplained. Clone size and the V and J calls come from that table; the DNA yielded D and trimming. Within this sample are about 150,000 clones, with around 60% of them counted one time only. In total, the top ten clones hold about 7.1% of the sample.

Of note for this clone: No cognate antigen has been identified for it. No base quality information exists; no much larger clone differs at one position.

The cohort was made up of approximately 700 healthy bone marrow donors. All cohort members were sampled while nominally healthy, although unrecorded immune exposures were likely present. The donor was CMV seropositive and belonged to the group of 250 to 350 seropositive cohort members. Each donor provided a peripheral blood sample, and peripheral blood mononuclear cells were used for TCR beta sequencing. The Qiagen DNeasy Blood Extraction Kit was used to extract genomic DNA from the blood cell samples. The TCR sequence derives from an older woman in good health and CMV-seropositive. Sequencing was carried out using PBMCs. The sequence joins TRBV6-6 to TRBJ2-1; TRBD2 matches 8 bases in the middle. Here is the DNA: TGTGCCAGCAGTCTCGGGACTAGTTACGAGTACAATGAGCAGTTCTTC. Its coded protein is CASSLGTSYEYNEQFF.